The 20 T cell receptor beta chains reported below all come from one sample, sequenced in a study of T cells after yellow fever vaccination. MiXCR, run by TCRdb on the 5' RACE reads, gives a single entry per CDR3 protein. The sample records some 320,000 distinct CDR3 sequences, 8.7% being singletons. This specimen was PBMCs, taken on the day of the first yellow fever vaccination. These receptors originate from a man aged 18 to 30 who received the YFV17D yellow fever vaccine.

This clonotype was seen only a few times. The CDR3 region has the DNA TGTGCCAGCTCACTCGATAGGGCAGACATCTATGGCTACACCTTC. This sequence encodes CASSLDRADIYGYTF. This chain links TRBV18 with TRBJ1-2; D is unresolved. The CDR3 length is 15 residues. Trimming shortened V by 4 bases and J by 4 bases, and 16 bases separated the two germline ends. CDR1 KGHSH and CDR2 LQKENI come from the germline V gene.

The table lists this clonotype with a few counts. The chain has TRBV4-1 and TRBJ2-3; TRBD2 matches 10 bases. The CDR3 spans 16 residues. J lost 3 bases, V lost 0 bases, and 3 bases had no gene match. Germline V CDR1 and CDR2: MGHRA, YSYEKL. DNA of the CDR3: TGCGCCAGCAGCCAAGATAGCGGGGGGCTGACAGATACGCAGTATTTT. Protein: CASSQDSGGLTDTQYF.

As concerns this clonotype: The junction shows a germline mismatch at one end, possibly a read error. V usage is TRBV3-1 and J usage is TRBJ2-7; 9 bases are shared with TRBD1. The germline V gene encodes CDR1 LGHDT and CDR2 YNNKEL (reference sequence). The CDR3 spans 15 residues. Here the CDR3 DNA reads TGTGCCAGCAGCCATTTCGGACAGGGGTTGGGTGAGCGGTACTTC. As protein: CASSHFGQGLGERYF.

The CDR3 nucleotides are TGTGCCAGCAGTCGGGACTTTTCTAGCACAGATACGCAGTATTTT. Protein product: CASSRDFSSTDTQYF. The rearrangement links TRBV12-3 or TRBV12-4 to TRBJ2-3; D may be TRBD2 (6 bases). Trimming removed 5 bases at V and 0 bases at J, with 12 bases between. The CDR3 has 15 amino acids.

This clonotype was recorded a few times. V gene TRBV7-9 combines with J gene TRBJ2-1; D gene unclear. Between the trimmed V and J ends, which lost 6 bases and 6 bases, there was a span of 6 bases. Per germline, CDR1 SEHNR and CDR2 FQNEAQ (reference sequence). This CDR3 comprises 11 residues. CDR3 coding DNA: TGTGCCAGCAGAGCTGGCAATGAGCAGTTCTTC. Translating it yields CASRAGNEQFF.

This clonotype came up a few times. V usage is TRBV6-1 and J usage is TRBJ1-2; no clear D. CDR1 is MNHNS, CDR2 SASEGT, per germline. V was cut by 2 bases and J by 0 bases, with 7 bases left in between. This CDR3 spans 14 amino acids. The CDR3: CASSESAANYGYTF. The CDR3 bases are TGTGCCAGCAGTGAAAGTGCAGCTAACTATGGCTACACCTTC.

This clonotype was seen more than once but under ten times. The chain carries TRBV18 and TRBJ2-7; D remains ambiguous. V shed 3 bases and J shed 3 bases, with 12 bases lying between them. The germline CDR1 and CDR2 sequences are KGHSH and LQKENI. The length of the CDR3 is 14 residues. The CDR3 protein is CASSPTAGRYEQYV. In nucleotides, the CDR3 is TGTGCCAGCTCACCCACGGCAGGTCGCTACGAGCAGTACGTC.

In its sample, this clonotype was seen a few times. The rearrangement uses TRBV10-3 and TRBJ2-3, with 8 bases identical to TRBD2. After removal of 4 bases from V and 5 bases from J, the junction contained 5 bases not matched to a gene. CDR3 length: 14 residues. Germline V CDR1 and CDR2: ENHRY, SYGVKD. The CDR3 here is CAISVYGGGDTQYF. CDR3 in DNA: TGTGCCATCAGTGTTTACGGGGGGGGAGATACGCAGTATTTT.

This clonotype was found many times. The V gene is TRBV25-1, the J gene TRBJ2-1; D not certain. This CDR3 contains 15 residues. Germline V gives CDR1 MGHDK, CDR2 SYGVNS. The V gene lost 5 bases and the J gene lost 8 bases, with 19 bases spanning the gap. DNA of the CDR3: TGTGCCAGCAGTATGAGACTTACCCCGGCGGATGAGCAGTTCTTC. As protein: CASSMRLTPADEQFF.

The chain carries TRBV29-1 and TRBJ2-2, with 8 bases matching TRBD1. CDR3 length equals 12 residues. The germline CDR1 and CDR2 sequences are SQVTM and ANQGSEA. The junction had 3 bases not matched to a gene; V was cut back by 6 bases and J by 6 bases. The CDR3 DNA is TGCAGCGTCCAGGGGGCGGCCGGGGAGCTGTTTTTT. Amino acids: CSVQGAAGELFF.

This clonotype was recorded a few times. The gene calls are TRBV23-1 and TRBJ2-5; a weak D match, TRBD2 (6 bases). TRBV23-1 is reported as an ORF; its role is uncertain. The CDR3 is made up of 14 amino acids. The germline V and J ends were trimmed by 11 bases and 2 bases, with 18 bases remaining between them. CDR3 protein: CAGDRRGAQETQYF. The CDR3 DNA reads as TGCGCCGGGGATAGGCGGGGAGCACAAGAGACCCAGTACTTC.

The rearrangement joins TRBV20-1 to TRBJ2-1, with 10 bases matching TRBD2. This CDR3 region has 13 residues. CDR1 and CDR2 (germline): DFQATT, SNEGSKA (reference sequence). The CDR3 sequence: CSGSSGGAGEQFF. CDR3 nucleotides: TGCAGCGGCAGCAGCGGGGGGGCCGGTGAGCAGTTCTTC.

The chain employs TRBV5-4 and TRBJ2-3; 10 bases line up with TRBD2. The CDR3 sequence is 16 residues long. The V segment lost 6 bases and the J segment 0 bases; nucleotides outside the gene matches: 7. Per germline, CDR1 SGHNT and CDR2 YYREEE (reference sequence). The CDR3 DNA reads TGTGCCAGCACCCCTAGCGGGGGACCTAGCACAGATACGCAGTATTTT. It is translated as CASTPSGGPSTDTQYF.

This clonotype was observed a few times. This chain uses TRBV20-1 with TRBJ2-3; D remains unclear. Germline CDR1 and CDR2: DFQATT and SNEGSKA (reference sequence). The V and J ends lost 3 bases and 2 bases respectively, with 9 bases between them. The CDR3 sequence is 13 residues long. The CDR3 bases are TGCAGTGCTAGTTCCCCCCCCACAGATACGCAGTATTTT. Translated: CSASSPPTDTQYF.

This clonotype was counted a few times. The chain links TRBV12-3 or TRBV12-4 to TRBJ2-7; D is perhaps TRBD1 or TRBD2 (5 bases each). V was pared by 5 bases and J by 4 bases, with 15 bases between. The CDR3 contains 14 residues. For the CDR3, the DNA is TGTGCCAGCAGTGCCGGGACGGAGAGTTACGAGCAGTACTTC. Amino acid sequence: CASSAGTESYEQYF.

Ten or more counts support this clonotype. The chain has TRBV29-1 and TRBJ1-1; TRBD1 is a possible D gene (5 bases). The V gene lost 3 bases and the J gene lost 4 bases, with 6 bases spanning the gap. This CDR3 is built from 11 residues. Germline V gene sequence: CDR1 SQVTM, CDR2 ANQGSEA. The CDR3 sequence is CSVEGTTEAFF. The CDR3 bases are TGCAGCGTTGAGGGGACCACTGAAGCTTTCTTT.

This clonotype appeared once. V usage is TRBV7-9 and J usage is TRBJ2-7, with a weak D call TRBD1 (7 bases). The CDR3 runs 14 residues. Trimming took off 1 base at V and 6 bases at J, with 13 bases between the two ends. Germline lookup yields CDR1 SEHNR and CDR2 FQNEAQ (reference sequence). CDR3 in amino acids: CASSLVAGGGEQYV. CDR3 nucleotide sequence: TGTGCCAGCAGCTTAGTGGCAGGGGGAGGCGAGCAGTACGTC.

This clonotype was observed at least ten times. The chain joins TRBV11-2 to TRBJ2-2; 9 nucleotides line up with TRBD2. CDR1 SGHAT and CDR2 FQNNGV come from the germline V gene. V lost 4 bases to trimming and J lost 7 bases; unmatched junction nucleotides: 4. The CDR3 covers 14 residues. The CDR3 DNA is TGTGCCAGCAGCTCACTAGCGGGCGGCGGGGAGCTGTTTTTT. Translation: CASSSLAGGGELFF.

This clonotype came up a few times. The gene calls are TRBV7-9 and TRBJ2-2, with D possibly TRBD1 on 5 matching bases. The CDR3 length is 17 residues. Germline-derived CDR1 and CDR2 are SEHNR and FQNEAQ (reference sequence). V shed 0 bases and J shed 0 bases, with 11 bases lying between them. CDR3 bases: TGTGCCAGCAGCTTAGCGGGGCGCCGATCGAACACCGGGGAGCTGTTTTTT. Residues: CASSLAGRRSNTGELFF.

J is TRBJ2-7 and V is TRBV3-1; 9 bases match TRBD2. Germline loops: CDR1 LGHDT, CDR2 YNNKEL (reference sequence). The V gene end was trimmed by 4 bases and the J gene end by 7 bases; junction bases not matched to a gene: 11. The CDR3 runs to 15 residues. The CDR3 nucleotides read TGTGCCAGCAGCCTACCCGGTGCGGGGGGGAGTGAGCAGTACTTC. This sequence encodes CASSLPGAGGSEQYF.